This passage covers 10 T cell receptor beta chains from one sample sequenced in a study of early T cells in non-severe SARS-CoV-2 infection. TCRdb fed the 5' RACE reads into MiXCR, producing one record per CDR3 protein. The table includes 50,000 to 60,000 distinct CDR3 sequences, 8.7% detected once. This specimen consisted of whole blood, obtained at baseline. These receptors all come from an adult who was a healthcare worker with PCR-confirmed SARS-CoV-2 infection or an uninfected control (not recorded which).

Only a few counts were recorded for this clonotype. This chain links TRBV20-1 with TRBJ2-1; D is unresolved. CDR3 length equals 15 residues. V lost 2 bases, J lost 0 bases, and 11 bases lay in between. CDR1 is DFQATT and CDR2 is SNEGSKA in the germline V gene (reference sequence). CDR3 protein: CSARRSLSSYNEQFF. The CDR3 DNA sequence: TGCAGTGCTAGAAGGTCCTTGAGCTCCTACAATGAGCAGTTCTTC.

The CDR3 nucleotides read TGTGCCAGCAACGGGGACCCCCCTGGGCAGTACTTC. Protein product: CASNGDPPGQYF. The J gene is TRBJ2-7, the V gene TRBV2; D possibly uses TRBD1 or TRBD2 (5 bases each). The CDR3 sequence is 12 residues long. Trimming shortened V by 7 bases and J by 9 bases, and 16 bases separated the two germline ends. Germline V CDR1 and CDR2: SNHLY, FYNNEI.

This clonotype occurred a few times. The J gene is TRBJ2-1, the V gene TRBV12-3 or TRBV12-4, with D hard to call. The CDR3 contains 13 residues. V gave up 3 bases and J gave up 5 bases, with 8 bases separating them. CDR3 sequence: CASSLGRNNEQFF. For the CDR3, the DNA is TGTGCCAGCAGTTTGGGTCGGAACAATGAGCAGTTCTTC.

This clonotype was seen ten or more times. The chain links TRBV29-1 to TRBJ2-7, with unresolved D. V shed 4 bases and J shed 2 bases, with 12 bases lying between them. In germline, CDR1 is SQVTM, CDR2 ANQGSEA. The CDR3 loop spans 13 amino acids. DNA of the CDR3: TGCAGCGTTGTTTCGGCAGTCACCTACGAGCAGTACTTC. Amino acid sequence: CSVVSAVTYEQYF.

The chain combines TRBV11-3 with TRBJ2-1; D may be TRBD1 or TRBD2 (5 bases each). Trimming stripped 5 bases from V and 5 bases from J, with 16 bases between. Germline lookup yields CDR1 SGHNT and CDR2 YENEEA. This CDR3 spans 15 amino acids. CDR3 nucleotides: TGTGCCAGCAGCCCGGGACCCAGAATTCACAATGAGCAGTTCTTC. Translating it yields CASSPGPRIHNEQFF.

The DNA of the CDR3 is TGCAGTGCTAGATCGGGAGCGGGAGGGTTTGAGACCCAGTACTTC. The encoded protein is CSARSGAGGFETQYF. V is TRBV20-1 and J is TRBJ2-5; 10 nucleotides align to TRBD2. CDR3 size: 15 residues. Germline-derived CDR1 and CDR2 are DFQATT and SNEGSKA (reference sequence). V lost 2 bases, J lost 5 bases, and 8 bases stayed unmatched.

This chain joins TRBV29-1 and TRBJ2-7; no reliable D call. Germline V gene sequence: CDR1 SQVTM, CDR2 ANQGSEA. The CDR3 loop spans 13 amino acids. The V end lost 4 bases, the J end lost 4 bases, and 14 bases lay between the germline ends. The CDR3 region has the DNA TGCAGCGTTGTAGTATCCCGTGCATACGAGCAGTACTTC. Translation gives CSVVVSRAYEQYF.

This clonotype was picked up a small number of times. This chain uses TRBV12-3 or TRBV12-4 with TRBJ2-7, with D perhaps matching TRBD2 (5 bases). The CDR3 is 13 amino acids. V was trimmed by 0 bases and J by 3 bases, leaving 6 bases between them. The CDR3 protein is CASSLAGSYEQYF. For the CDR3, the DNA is TGTGCCAGCAGTTTAGCGGGGAGCTACGAGCAGTACTTC.

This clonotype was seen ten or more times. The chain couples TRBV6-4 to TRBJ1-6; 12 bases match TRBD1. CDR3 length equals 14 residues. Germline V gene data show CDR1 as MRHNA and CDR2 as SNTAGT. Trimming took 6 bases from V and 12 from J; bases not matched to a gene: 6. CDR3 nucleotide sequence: TGTGCCAGCAGACCCGGGACAGGGGGCGGACCCCTCCACTTT. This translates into CASRPGTGGGPLHF.

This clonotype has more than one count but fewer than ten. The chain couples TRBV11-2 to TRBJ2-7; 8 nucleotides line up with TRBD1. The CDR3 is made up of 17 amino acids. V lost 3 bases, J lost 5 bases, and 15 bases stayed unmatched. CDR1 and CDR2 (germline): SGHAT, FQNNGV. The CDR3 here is CASSFPRGTGLSHEQYF. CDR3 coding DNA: TGTGCCAGCAGCTTCCCCCGTGGGACAGGCCTAAGCCACGAGCAGTACTTC.